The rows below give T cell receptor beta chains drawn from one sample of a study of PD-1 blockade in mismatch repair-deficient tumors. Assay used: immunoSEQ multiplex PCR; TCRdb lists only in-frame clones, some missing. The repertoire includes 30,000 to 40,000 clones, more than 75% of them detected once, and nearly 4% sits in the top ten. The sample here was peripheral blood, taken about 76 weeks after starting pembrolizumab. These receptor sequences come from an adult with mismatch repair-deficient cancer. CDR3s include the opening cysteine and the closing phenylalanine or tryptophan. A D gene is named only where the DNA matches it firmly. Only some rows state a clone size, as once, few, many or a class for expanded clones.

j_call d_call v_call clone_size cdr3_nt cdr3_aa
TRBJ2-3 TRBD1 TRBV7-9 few TGTGCCAGCAGCGCCGGGACAGGGACGCAGTATTTT CASSAGTGTQYF
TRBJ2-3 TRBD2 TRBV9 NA TGTGCCAGCGGTCGACTAGCGGGGAGCACAGATACGCAGTATTTT CASGRLAGSTDTQYF
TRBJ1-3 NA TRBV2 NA TGTGCCAGCAGGACTGGAATCTCTGGAAACACCATATATTTT CASRTGISGNTIYF
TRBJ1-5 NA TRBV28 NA TGTGCCAGCAGTTTCTCGGGATTCCAGCCCCAGCATTTT CASSFSGFQPQHF
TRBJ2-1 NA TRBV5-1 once TGCGCCAGCAGTTTGGGCGGGAACAACAATGAGCAGTTCTTC CASSLGGNNNEQFF
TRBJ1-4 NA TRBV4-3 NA TGCGCCAGCAGTCAAAACTCCCAGGAAAAACTGTTTTTT CASSQNSQEKLFF
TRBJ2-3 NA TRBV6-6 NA TGTGCCAGCAGTCCATACCCCGCGAGCACAGATACGCAGTATTTT CASSPYPASTDTQYF
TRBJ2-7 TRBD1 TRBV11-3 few TGTGCCAGCAGCTTAGGTGGGGGGACAGGGCACGAGCAGTACTTC CASSLGGGTGHEQYF
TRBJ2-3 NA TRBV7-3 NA TGTGCCAGCAGCTTAAGATCGGGACCCGATACGCAGTATTTT CASSLRSGPDTQYF
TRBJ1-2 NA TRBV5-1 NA TGCGCCAGCAGCTTTGACGGTAACTATGGCTACACCTTC CASSFDGNYGYTF
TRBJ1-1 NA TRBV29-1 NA TGCAGCGTTTACTGGGGTGAAGCTTTCTTT CSVYWGEAFF
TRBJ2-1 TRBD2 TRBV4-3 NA TGCGCCAGCAGCCAAGATTCACCGGGACTAGCGTTTAGCTCCTACAATGAGCAGTTCTTC CASSQDSPGLAFSSYNEQFF
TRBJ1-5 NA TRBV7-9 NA TGTGCCAGCAGCTTAGGCCGGGGAGGGGCTGTGCAGCCCCAGCATTTT CASSLGRGGAVQPQHF
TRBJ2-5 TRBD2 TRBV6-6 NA TGTGCCAGCAGTCGTAGCGGGAGGGCTGCGGAGACCCAGTACTTC CASSRSGRAAETQYF
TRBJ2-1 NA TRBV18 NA TGTGCCAGCTCACAACTTTGGGGGGACAGTCCGGATGGGCCCTACAATGAGCAGTTCTTC CASSQLWGDSPDGPYNEQFF
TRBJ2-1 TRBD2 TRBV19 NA TGTGCCAGTAGTATCGGACTAGCGGGAGTCTACAATGAGCAGTTCTTC CASSIGLAGVYNEQFF
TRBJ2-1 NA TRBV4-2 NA TGTGCCAGCAGCCAAGGGGAGGTCCTTACAAATGAGCAGTTCTTC CASSQGEVLTNEQFF
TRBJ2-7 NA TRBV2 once TGTGCCAGCAGGGAACAGGTAGACTCCTACGAGCAGTACTTC CASREQVDSYEQYF
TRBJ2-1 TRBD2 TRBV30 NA TGTGCCTGGGGAGCGGGAGCGGGCTCCTACAATGAGCAGTTCTTC CAWGAGAGSYNEQFF
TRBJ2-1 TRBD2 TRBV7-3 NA TGTGCCAGCAGCAAAGGGACTAGCGGGACCCCAGGTGAGCAGTTCTTC CASSKGTSGTPGEQFF
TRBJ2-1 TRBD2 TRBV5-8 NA TGTGCCAGCAGCAGGGGTAGCGGGAATTCCTACAATGAGCAGTTCTTC CASSRGSGNSYNEQFF
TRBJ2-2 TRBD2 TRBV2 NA TGTGCCAGCAGTGAAGCCAACTTAAGGACTAGCGGGAGGAGTCTGTTTTTT CASSEANLRTSGRSLFF
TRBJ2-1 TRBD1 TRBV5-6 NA TGTGCCAGCAGCCCGGCCGGGACAGGGGTATACAATGAGCAGTTCTTC CASSPAGTGVYNEQFF
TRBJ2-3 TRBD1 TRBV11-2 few TGTGCCAGCAGCTTACCGGGGGGCGGGACAGGGGTGCAGTATTTT CASSLPGGGTGVQYF